This TCR gamma chain was captured by sequencing in a study of gamma delta lymphoproliferative disorders and STAT genes. Whole-study findings and limits: Nearly all major patient gamma and delta clonotypes were public; only a couple of gamma clonotypes were disease-private. Gamma repertoires grouped patients separately from controls; delta repertoires showed no separation.

Points on this clone: Its antigen is unidentified. TCRdb has a much larger clone's protein, which differs at residue 7 from the translation of this DNA, likely because of a read error; what is shown is the protein translated from the DNA.

TCRdb repeated clone calling on the multiplex PCR reads with CATT. This sample has 1,500 to 2,000 gamma-chain clones; 8.5% to 10% occur once, and the top ten carry roughly 35%. Genomic DNA from isolated PBMCs served as the sequencing template. Sequencing was performed on blood. The source is a human donor in good health.

CDR3 nucleotides: TGTGCCTGCTGGATTAGAACCAAGGAACTCTTT. It translates to CACWIRTKELF. Here the V gene is TRGV11, but the J gene went uncalled. TRGV11 is sorted into the ORF group, with uncertain function. CDR3 length equals 11 residues.